What follows are 21 T cell receptor beta chains derived from one specimen sequenced in a study of blood T cell repertoires in COVID-19. The method was immunoSEQ multiplex PCR; TCRdb's version includes in-frame clones alone and lacks a portion of them. Here the sample spans roughly 120,000 clones, 70% to 90% being singletons. Sequenced: peripheral blood. The receptors were sampled from a woman in her fifties or sixties with active or convalescent COVID-19.

Remarks on this clone: At one end the junction does not follow the germline gene, possibly because of a read error. The rearrangement links TRBV30 to TRBJ1-1; D uncertain. The CDR3 is made up of 12 amino acids. Germline loops: CDR1 GTSNPN, CDR2 SVGIG (reference sequence). The DNA of the CDR3 is TGTGCCTGGAGTGTACTAGATTTAGGGCAGATTTTT. Its protein product is CAWSVLDLGQIF.

The genes are TRBV4-1 and TRBJ2-7; D is possibly TRBD2 (6 bases). CDR3 length: 15 amino acids. The V and J ends lost 4 bases and 2 bases respectively, with 15 bases between them. Germline V gene data show CDR1 as MGHRA and CDR2 as YSYEKL. The CDR3 DNA reads TGCGCCAGCAGCCGCAACCCCGGGACTCCCTACGAGCAGTACTTC. Its protein product is CASSRNPGTPYEQYF.

This chain uses TRBV7-2 with TRBJ1-3, with no clear D. The CDR3 is made up of 13 amino acids. V gave up 1 base and J gave up 5 bases, with 6 bases separating them. The germline gives CDR1 SGHTA, CDR2 FQGNSA. CDR3 DNA sequence: TGTGCCAGCAGCTTAGGACAACGAAACACCATATATTTT. It is translated as CASSLGQRNTIYF.

This chain uses TRBV27 with TRBJ2-3; 11 bases map to TRBD2. The CDR3 runs 18 residues. The V gene end was trimmed by 3 bases and the J gene end by 4 bases; junction bases not matched to a gene: 12. Germline CDR1 and CDR2: MNHEY and SMNVEV (reference sequence). CDR3 region: CASSFSRASGRLSDTQYF. The DNA for the CDR3 is TGTGCCAGCAGTTTCTCTCGGGCTAGCGGGAGGCTGTCAGATACGCAGTATTTT.

The chain recombines TRBV19 with TRBJ1-4, with D unclear. Germline values: CDR1 LNHDA, CDR2 SQIVND (reference sequence). This CDR3 is 13 amino acids long. Trimming left V 5 bases short and J 9 bases short, with 13 bases between. CDR3 amino acids: CASSPNAGKKLFF. As DNA, the CDR3 is TGTGCCAGTAGTCCCAATGCGGGGAAAAAACTGTTTTTT.

J is TRBJ2-1 and V is TRBV27; D not resolved. CDR1 is MNHEY and CDR2 is SMNVEV in the germline V gene (reference sequence). With 4 bases removed from V and 7 bases from J, the gap between germline ends came to 11 bases. The CDR3 runs to 13 residues. Here the CDR3 reads CASSSILLNEQFF. The DNA of the CDR3 is TGTGCCAGCAGTTCCATCCTATTAAATGAGCAGTTCTTC.

The chain couples TRBV19 to TRBJ2-1; 8 nucleotides align to TRBD2. Germline V gene sequence: CDR1 LNHDA, CDR2 SQIVND (reference sequence). The junction had 9 bases not matched to a gene; V was cut back by 3 bases and J by 2 bases. This CDR3 has 17 residues. The CDR3 DNA sequence: TGTGCCAGTAGTATCGCGGTGTCGGGAGGGACCTACAATGAGCAGTTCTTC. Translating it yields CASSIAVSGGTYNEQFF. Supplemented by reference TRBV19 and TRBJ2-1, the full variable domain reads DGGITQSPKYLFRKEGQNVTLSCEQNLNHDAMYWYRQDPGQGLRLIYYSQIVNDFQKGDIAEGYSVSREKKESFPLTVTSAQKNPTAFYLCASSIAVSGGTYNEQFFGPGTRLTVL.

The V call is TRBV4-2, the J call TRBJ2-5; tentatively, D is TRBD2 (6 bases). The CDR3 runs to 15 residues. Germline V gene sequence: CDR1 LGHNA, CDR2 YNFKEQ. With 2 bases removed from V and 2 bases from J, the gap between germline ends came to 12 bases. The CDR3 region is CASSQPGLGQETQYF. DNA of the CDR3: TGTGCCAGCAGCCAACCGGGACTGGGGCAAGAGACCCAGTACTTC.

The V and J genes are TRBV27 and TRBJ2-7; D uncertain. Germline V gives CDR1 MNHEY, CDR2 SMNVEV (reference sequence). The V end was cut by 2 bases, the J end by 3 bases, with 8 bases between. The CDR3 length is 13 residues. The CDR3, as DNA: TGTGCCAGCAGTTTACCCGGCGGCTACGAGCAGTACTTC. Its protein product is CASSLPGGYEQYF.

The rearrangement links TRBV28 to TRBJ2-7; 9 nucleotides agree with TRBD2. V was pared by 6 bases and J by 2 bases, with 5 bases of the junction left unmatched. This CDR3 comprises 14 residues. Germline assignment: CDR1 MDHEN and CDR2 SYDVKM. CDR3 nucleotides: TGTGCCAGCAGAGCTAGGACTAGCGCCTACGAGCAGTACTTC. Translation gives CASRARTSAYEQYF.

This clone was seen just once. The chain recombines TRBV18 with TRBJ2-7; a possible D gene is TRBD1 (5 bases). V was clipped by 3 bases and J by 4 bases, with 16 bases between them. The CDR3 extends over 15 amino acids. In germline, CDR1 is KGHSH, CDR2 LQKENI. The CDR3 spells CASSPRDPFGYEQYF. The CDR3 nucleotides are TGTGCCAGCTCACCCAGGGATCCTTTTGGATACGAGCAGTACTTC.

This chain uses TRBV4-1 with TRBJ2-1; TRBD2 is a possible D gene (6 bases). CDR3 size: 16 residues. CDR1 MGHRA and CDR2 YSYEKL come from the germline V gene. V gave up 2 bases and J gave up 6 bases, with 17 bases separating them. CDR3: CASSQQPGLALNEQFF. As DNA, the CDR3 is TGCGCCAGCAGCCAACAACCGGGACTGGCACTCAATGAGCAGTTCTTC.

This chain links TRBV28 with TRBJ2-7; TRBD2 agrees at 7 bases. The CDR3 runs 14 residues. CDR1 MDHEN and CDR2 SYDVKM come from the germline V gene. Germline trimming cut 3 bases from V and 7 bases from J; bases unmatched to any gene: 9. CDR3 in amino acids: CASSFAGVTGEQYF. The CDR3 DNA sequence: TGTGCCAGCAGTTTTGCGGGAGTGACGGGGGAGCAGTACTTC.

The genes are TRBV7-2 and TRBJ2-7; tentative D call: TRBD2 (6 bases). The V gene's germline CDR1 is SGHTA and CDR2 FQGNSA. Trimming pared 3 bases from V and 4 bases from J, leaving 16 bases between. The CDR3 runs 15 residues. This CDR3 reads CASSFGVGGEYEQYF. For the CDR3, the DNA is TGTGCCAGCAGCTTTGGGGTCGGGGGAGAATACGAGCAGTACTTC.

The chain uses TRBV7-9 and TRBJ2-7; 8 nucleotides line up with TRBD1. Germline values: CDR1 SEHNR, CDR2 FQNEAQ (reference sequence). CDR3 size: 16 residues. The ends lost 5 bases at V and 6 bases at J; junction bases unmatched: 15. The CDR3 here is CASSPRDRFTPREQYF. For the CDR3, the DNA is TGTGCCAGCAGCCCCCGGGACAGGTTCACTCCCCGCGAGCAGTACTTC.

The chain joins TRBV28 to TRBJ1-5; no clear D. V was shortened by 5 bases and J by 7 bases, with 12 bases between the two germline ends. The CDR3 is made up of 13 amino acids. Germline CDR1 MDHEN, CDR2 SYDVKM. The CDR3 spells CASSVERPQPQHF. The CDR3, as DNA: TGTGCCAGCAGTGTAGAGCGGCCCCAGCCCCAGCATTTT.

This chain joins TRBV6-1 and TRBJ1-6; D might be TRBD1 (6 bases). The CDR3 extends over 15 amino acids. Germline V gives CDR1 MNHNS, CDR2 SASEGT. V was pared by 3 bases and J by 6 bases, with 12 bases between. The CDR3 protein is CASSDQGKGNSPLHF. The DNA of the CDR3 is TGTGCCAGCAGTGATCAGGGGAAGGGTAATTCACCCCTCCACTTT.

V gene TRBV9 combines with J gene TRBJ1-2; D uncertain. Germline V gene sequence: CDR1 SGDLS, CDR2 YYNGEE. The CDR3 length is 13 residues. Trimming pared 1 base from V and 7 bases from J, leaving 11 bases between. This CDR3 is CASSVMIGGGYTF. The CDR3 DNA reads TGTGCCAGCAGCGTAATGATCGGAGGTGGCTACACCTTC.

This sequence joins TRBV28 and TRBJ2-5, with TRBD2 matching 9 bases. Losses at the gene ends were 8 bases for V and 2 bases for J; bases not matched to a gene: 12. CDR1 is MDHEN, CDR2 SYDVKM, per germline. This CDR3 has 16 amino acids. The CDR3 region is CASAGGYVTPQETQYF. The CDR3, as DNA: TGTGCCAGCGCGGGAGGGTACGTCACACCACAAGAGACCCAGTACTTC.

J is TRBJ2-7 and V is TRBV9, with 8 bases lining up with TRBD2. Germline V gene sequence: CDR1 SGDLS, CDR2 YYNGEE. J lost 1 base, V lost 2 bases, and 5 bases had no gene match. CDR3 length: 15 amino acids. The CDR3 nucleotides are TGTGCCAGCAGCGTTAGCGGGGACATTTCCTACGAGCAGTACTTC. Its translation: CASSVSGDISYEQYF. The full variable domain, its missing parts supplied by reference TRBV9 and TRBJ2-7, is DSGVTQTPKHLITATGQRVTLRCSPRSGDLSVYWYQQSLDQGLQFLIQYYNGEERAKGNILERFSAQQFPDLHSELNLSSLELGDSALYFCASSVSGDISYEQYFGPGTRLTVT.

V gene TRBV5-1 combines with J gene TRBJ2-7; TRBD2 matches 9 bases. The CDR3 is made up of 15 amino acids. V trimming: 4 bases; J trimming: 2 bases; junction bases outside the gene matches: 7. The germline V gene encodes CDR1 SGHRS and CDR2 YFSETQ. DNA of the CDR3: TGCGCCAGCAGCCCCGGACTAGCGCTAACCTACGAGCAGTACTTC. This encodes CASSPGLALTYEQYF. The full variable domain, in which reference TRBV5-1 and TRBJ2-7 provide the parts outside the CDR3, is KAGVTQTPRYLIKTRGQQVTLSCSPISGHRSVSWYQQTPGQGLQFLFEYFSETQRNKGNFPGRFSGRQFSNSRSEMNVSTLELGDSALYLCASSPGLALTYEQYFGPGTRLTVT.